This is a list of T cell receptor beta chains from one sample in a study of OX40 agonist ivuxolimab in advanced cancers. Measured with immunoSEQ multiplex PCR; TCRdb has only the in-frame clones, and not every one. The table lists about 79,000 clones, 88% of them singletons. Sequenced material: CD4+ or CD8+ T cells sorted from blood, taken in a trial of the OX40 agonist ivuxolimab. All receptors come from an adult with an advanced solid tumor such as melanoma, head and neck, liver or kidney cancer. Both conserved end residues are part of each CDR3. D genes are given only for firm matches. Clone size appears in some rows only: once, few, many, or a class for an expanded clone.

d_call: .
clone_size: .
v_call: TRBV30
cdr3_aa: CAWSSSYEQYF

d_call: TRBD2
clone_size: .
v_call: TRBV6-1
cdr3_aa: CASSPGGRDHEQYF

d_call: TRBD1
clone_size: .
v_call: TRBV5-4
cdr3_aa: CASSQGQGAPRGAFF

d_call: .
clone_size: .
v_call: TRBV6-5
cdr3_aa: CATLNLIKGYGYTF

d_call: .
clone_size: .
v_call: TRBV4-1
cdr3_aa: CASSQVRDSPLHF

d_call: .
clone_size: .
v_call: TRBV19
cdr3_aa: CASSMRDTEAFF

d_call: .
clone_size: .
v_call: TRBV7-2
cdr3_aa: CASSNRGGQPQHF

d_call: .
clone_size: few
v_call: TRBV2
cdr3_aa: CASSAPAGGAQHF

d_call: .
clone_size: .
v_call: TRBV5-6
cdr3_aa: CASSWRDGNTEAFF

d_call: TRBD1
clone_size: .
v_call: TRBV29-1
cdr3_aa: CSVATGEGNQPQHF

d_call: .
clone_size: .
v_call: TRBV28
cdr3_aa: CASSLGVGRVGQFF

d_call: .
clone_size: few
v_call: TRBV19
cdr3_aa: CASSMWGRNTGELFF

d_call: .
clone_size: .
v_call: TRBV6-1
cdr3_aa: CASLERTYNEQFF

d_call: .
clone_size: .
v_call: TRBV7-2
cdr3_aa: CASSSMGRQPQHF

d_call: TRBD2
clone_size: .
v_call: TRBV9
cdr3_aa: CASSVSSGTSGSQEQFF

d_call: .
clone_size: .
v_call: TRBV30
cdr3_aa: CAWSSHSQETQYF

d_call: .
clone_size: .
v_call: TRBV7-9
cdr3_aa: CASSPGSGVYQPQHF

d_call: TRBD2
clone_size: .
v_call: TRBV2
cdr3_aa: CANKEATSRNEQFF

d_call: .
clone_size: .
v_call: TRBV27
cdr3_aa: CASTVATANYGYTF

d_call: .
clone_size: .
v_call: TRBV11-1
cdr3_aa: CASSLAGMLADTQYF

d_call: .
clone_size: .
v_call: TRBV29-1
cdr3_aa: CSAGYNTGELFF

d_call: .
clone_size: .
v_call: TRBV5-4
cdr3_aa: CASSLDRSGNTIYF

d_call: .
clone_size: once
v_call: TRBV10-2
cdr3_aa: CASRANNEQFF

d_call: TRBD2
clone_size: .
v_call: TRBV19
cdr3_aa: CASSKREGQETQYF

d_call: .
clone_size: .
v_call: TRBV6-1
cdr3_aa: CASSDSQGVGEKLFF

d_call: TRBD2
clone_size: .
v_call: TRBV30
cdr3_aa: CAWMVGAGGPNTQYF

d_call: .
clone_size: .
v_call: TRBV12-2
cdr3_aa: CASRLAKGFRWTILYEQYF

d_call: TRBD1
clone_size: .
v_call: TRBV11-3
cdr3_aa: CASRKTGGEEQYF

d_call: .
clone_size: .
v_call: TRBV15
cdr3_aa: CATSTTVIRETQYF

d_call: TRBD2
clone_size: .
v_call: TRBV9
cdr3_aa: CASSVGRGSGFGPDNEQFF

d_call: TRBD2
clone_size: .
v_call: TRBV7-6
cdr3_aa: CASSSLPGASGSFNEQFF

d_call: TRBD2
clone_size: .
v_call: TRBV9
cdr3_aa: CASSTTSGRGEQYF

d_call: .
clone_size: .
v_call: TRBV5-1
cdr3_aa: CASSLDVTGTDTQYF

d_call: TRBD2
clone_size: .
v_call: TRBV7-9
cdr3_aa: CASSVLAGVGNEQYF

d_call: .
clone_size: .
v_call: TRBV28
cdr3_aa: CASSSTGWNTEAFF

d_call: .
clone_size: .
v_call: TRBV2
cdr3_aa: CASSVGREKHGELFF

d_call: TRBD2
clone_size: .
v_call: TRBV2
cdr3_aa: CASSAMGLAGAGELFF

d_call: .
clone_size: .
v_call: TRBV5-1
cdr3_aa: CASSLARSDTEAFF

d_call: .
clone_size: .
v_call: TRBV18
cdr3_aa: CASSPSSEETQYF

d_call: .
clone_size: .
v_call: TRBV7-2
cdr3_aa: CASHGTPDVYEQFF

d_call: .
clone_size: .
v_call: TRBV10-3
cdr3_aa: CAIRDRTKFNEQFF

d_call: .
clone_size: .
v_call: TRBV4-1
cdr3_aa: CASSRGLNTKNIQYF

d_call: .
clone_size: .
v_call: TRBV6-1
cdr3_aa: CASSRDEQYF

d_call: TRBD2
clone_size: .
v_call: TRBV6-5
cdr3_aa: CASSKSGGRDYEQYF

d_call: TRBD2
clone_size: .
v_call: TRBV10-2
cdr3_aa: CASKLAGDSADTQYF

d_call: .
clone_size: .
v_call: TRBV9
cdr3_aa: CASSKLAHTDTQYF

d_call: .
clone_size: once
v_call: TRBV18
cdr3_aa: CASSLYGGGNTEAFF

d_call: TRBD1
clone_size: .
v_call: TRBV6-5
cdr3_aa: CASSSGGGDYGYTF

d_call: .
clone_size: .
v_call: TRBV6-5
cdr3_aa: CASRRGTGDYEQYF

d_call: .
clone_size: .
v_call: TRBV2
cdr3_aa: CASSEYNEQFF

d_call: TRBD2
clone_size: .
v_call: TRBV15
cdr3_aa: CATSRAGEAPNTGELFF

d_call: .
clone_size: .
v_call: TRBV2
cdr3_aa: CASSEGVFNYGYTF

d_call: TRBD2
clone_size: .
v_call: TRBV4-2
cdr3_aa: CASSPGASGSPNEQFF

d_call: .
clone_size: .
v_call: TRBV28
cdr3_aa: CASSLGGGNGQPQHF

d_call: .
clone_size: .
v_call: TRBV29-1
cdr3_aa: CSPAKGGITEAFF